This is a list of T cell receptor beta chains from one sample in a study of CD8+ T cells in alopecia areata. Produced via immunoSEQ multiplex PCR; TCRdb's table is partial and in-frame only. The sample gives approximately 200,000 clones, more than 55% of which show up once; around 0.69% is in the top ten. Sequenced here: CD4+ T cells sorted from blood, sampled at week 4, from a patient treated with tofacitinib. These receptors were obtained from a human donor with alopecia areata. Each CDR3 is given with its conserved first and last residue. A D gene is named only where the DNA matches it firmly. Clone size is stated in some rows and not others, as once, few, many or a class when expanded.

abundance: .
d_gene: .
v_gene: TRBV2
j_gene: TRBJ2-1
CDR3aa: CASSEDGSSYNEQFF
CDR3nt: TGTGCCAGCAGTGAAGACGGAAGCTCCTACAATGAGCAGTTCTTC

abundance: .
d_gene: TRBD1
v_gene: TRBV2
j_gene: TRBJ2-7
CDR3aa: CASSRQGYEQYF
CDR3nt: TGTGCCAGCAGCAGACAGGGCTACGAGCAGTACTTC

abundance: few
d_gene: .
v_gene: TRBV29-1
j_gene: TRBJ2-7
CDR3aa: CSVRNGLDHEQYF
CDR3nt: TGCAGCGTTCGGAACGGGCTAGATCACGAGCAGTACTTC

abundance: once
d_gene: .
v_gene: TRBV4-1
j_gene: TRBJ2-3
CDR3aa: CASSQDRTARDTDTQYF
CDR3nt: TGCGCCAGCAGCCAAGATAGGACCGCGCGGGACACAGATACGCAGTATTTT

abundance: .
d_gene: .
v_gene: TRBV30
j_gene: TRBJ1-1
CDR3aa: CAWSVSRNTEAFF
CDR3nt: TGTGCCTGGAGTGTATCTAGGAACACTGAAGCTTTCTTT

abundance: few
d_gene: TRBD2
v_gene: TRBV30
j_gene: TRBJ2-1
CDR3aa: CAWSAPRVAGYNEQFF
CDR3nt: TGTGCCTGGAGTGCCCCCCGAGTAGCGGGCTACAATGAGCAGTTCTTC

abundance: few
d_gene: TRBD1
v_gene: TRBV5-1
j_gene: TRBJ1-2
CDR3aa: CASSLEGARYGYTF
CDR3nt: TGCGCCAGCAGCTTGGAGGGGGCTCGCTATGGCTACACCTTC

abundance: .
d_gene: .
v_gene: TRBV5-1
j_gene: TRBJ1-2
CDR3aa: CASSTNRVRGYGYTF
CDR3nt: TGCGCCAGCAGCACGAACAGGGTCAGAGGCTATGGCTACACCTTC

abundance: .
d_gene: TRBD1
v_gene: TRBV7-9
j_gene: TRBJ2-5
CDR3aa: CASSLRQGPGTLGETQYF
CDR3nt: TGTGCCAGCAGCTTACGACAGGGGCCCGGCACATTGGGAGAGACCCAGTACTTC

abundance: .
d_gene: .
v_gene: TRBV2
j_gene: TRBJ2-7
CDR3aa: CASSSYEQYF
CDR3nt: TGTGCCAGCAGTTCCTACGAGCAGTACTTC

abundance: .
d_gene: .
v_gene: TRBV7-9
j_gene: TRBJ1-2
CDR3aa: CASSLFRDGYTF
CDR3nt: TGTGCCAGCAGCCTTTTCAGGGACGGCTACACCTTC

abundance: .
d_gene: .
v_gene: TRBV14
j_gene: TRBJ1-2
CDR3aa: CASSLYANYGYTF
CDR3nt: TGTGCCAGCAGCCTCTATGCCAACTATGGCTACACCTTC

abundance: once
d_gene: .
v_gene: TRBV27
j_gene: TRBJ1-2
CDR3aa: CASSLSRPGLNYTF
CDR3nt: TGTGCCAGCAGTTTATCCCGCCCCGGGCTGAATTACACCTTC

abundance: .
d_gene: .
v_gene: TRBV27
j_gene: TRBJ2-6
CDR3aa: CASSPPEGLFPGANVLTF
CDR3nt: TGTGCCAGCAGCCCCCCGGAGGGCCTATTCCCTGGGGCCAACGTCCTGACTTTC

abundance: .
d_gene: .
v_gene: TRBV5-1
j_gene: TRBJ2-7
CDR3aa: CASSPDSYEQYF
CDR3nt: TGCGCCAGCAGCCCGGACAGTTACGAGCAGTACTTC

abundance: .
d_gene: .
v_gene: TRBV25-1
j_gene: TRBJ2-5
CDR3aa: CASSDYRGETQYF
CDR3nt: TGTGCCAGCAGTGACTACAGAGGGGAGACCCAGTACTTC

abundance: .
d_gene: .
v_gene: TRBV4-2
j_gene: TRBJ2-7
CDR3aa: CASSQDYVSYEQYF
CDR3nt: TGTGCCAGCAGCCAAGACTACGTGTCCTACGAGCAGTACTTC

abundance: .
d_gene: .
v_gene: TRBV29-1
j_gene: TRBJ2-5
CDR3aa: CSVEERQRVQETQYF
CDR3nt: TGCAGCGTTGAAGAGCGACAGAGGGTCCAAGAGACCCAGTACTTC

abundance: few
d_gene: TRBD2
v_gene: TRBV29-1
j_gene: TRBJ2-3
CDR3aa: CSVVGAGEATDTQYF
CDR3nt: TGCAGCGTTGTCGGTGCGGGAGAAGCGACAGATACGCAGTATTTT

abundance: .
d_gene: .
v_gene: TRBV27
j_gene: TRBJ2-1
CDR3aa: CASSPLQDNEQFF
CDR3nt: TGTGCCAGCAGTCCCCTACAGGACAATGAGCAGTTCTTC

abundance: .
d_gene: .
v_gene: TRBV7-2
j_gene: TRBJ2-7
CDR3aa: CASSLVPGAYEQYF
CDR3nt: TGTGCCAGCAGCTTAGTCCCGGGAGCCTACGAGCAGTACTTC

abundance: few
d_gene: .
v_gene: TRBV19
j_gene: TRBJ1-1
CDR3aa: CASSTGRRNTEAFF
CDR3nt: TGTGCCAGTAGCACCGGACGTCGGAACACTGAAGCTTTCTTT

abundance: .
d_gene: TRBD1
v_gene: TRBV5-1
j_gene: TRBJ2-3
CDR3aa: CASSLFGTGDGSPDTQYF
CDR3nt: TGCGCCAGCAGCTTGTTCGGGACAGGGGACGGGAGCCCCGATACGCAGTATTTT

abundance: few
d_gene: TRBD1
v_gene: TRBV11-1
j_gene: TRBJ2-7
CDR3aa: CASSLTGGSHEQYF
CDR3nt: TGTGCCAGCAGCTTGACAGGGGGCTCCCACGAGCAGTACTTC

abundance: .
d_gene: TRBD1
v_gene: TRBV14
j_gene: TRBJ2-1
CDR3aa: CASSVQGFGEQFF
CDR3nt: TGTGCCAGCAGCGTACAGGGGTTCGGCGAGCAGTTCTTC

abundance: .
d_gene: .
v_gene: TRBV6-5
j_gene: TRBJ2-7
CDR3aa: CAISESRYEQYF
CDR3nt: TGTGCCATCAGTGAGTCGAGATACGAGCAGTACTTC

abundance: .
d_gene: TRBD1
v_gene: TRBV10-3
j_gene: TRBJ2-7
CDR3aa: CAISESPDRDEQYF
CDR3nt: TGTGCCATCAGTGAGTCACCCGACAGGGACGAGCAGTACTTC

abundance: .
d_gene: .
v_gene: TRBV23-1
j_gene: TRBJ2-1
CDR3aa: CASSDGGGPSSYNEQFF
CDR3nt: TGCGCCAGCAGTGACGGAGGGGGACCAAGCTCCTACAATGAGCAGTTCTTC

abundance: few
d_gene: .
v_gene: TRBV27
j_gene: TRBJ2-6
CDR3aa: CASRRTVSDSGANVLTF
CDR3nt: TGTGCCAGCAGAAGGACAGTCTCAGACTCTGGGGCCAACGTCCTGACTTTC

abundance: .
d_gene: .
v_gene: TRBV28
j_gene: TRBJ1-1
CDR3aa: CASSYEWGMGATEAFF
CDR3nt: TGTGCCAGCAGTTACGAATGGGGAATGGGGGCCACTGAAGCTTTCTTT

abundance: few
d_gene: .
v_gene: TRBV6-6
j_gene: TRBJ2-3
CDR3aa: CASRTGQIRADTQYF
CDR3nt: TGTGCCAGCAGAACCGGACAGATTAGAGCAGATACGCAGTATTTT

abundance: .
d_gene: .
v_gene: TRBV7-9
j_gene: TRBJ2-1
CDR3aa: CASSRTNNEQFF
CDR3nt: TGTGCCAGCAGCCGTACAAACAATGAGCAGTTCTTC

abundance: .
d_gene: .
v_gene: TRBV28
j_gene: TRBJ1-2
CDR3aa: CASSLSGYGYTF
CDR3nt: TGTGCCAGCAGTTTATCGGGCTATGGCTACACCTTC

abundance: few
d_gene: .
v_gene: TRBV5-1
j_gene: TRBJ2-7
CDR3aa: CASSYDGSYEQYF
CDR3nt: TGCGCCAGCAGCTACGACGGATCCTACGAGCAGTACTTC

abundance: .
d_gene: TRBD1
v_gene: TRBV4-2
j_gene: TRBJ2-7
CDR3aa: CASSQGAQGDAYEQYF
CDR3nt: TGTGCCAGCAGCCAGGGAGCGCAGGGGGACGCCTACGAGCAGTACTTC

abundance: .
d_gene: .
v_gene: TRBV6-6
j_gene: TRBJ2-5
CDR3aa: CASRRGGERETQYF
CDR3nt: TGTGCCAGCAGGCGCGGCGGGGAACGAGAGACCCAGTACTTC

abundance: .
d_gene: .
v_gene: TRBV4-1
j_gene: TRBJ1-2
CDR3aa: CASSQPYQQGYTF
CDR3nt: TGCGCCAGCAGCCAACCTTACCAGCAGGGCTACACCTTC

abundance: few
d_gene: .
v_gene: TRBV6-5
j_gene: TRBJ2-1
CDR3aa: CASSPTARSYNEQFF
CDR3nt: TGTGCCAGCAGCCCGACGGCTCGGTCCTACAATGAGCAGTTCTTC

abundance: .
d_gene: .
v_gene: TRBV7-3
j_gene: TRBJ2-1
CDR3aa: CASSPDRNNIQGQFF
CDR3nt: TGTGCCAGCAGCCCCGACAGGAACAACATCCAGGGTCAGTTCTTC

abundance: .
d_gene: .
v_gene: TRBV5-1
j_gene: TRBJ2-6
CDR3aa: CASSLVELSGANVLTF
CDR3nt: TGCGCCAGCAGCTTGGTTGAGCTCTCTGGGGCCAACGTCCTGACTTTC

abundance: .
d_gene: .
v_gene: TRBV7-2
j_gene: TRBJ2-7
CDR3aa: CASSLGHWDEQYF
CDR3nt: TGTGCCAGCAGCTTGGGACACTGGGACGAGCAGTACTTC

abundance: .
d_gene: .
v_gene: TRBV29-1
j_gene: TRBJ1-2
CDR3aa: CSVVSGPTKGYTF
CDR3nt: TGCAGCGTTGTGTCAGGGCCTACCAAAGGCTACACCTTC

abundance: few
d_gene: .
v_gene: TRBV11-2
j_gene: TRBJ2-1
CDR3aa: CASSLIRAESEQFF
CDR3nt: TGTGCCAGCAGCTTAATTAGGGCGGAGAGTGAGCAGTTCTTC

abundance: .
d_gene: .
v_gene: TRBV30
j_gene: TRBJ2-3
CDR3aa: CAWLQRQGPTDTQYF
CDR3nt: TGTGCCTGGCTTCAGAGGCAGGGGCCCACAGATACGCAGTATTTT

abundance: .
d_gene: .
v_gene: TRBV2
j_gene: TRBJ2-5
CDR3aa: CASSVAQETQYF
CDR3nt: TGTGCCAGCAGTGTTGCTCAAGAGACCCAGTACTTC

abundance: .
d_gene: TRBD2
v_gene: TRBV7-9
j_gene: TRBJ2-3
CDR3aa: CASSLKWLAGPLATQYF
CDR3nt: TGTGCCAGCAGCTTAAAGTGGCTAGCGGGACCCCTTGCGACGCAGTATTTT

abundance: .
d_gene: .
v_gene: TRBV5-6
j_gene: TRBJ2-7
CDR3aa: CASSLISFARDYEQYF
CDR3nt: TGTGCCAGCAGCTTGATTAGTTTCGCCAGGGACTACGAGCAGTACTTC

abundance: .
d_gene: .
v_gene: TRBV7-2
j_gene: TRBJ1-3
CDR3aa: CATSGDSGNTIYF
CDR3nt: TGTGCCACCTCAGGGGATTCTGGAAACACCATATATTTT

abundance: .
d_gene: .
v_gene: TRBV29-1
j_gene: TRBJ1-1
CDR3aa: CSVGEMNTEAFF
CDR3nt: TGCAGCGTTGGGGAAATGAACACTGAAGCTTTCTTT